Below, 15 T cell receptor beta chains from the same sample are listed, as sequenced in a study of blood T cell repertoires in COVID-19. Assay: immunoSEQ multiplex PCR; the TCRdb copy retains only in-frame clones and omits some. The table has about 300,000 clones, approximately 84% seen once; the top ten hold about 1.5%. Sample: peripheral blood. Receptor source: a human donor with COVID-19, enrolled during active disease. The donor label of this sample is uncertain.

This clone was found a few times. This chain links TRBV3-1 (or the pseudogene TRBV3-2) with TRBJ2-1, with 11 bases identical to TRBD2. Per germline, CDR1 LGHDT and CDR2 YNNKEL (reference sequence). The length of the CDR3 is 19 residues. J gave up 0 bases and V 4 bases, and 11 bases lay outside the gene matches. CDR3 DNA: TGTGCCAGCAGCCGCCCGCCCCGACTAGCGGGGACCTCCTACAATGAGCAGTTCTTC. It encodes CASSRPPRLAGTSYNEQFF.

The chain combines TRBV18 with TRBJ2-3; weak D call: TRBD2 (6 bases). The germline V gene has CDR1 KGHSH and CDR2 LQKENI. V gave up 3 bases and J gave up 6 bases, with 10 bases separating them. This CDR3 is 13 amino acids long. CDR3 in amino acids: CASSPREVDTQYF. CDR3 DNA: TGTGCCAGCTCACCCAGGGAGGTTGATACGCAGTATTTT.

The chain combines TRBV9 with TRBJ1-1, with a weak D call TRBD1 (6 bases). CDR3 size: 16 residues. CDR1 SGDLS and CDR2 YYNGEE come from the germline V gene. Trimming stripped 0 bases from V and 0 bases from J, with 12 bases between. The CDR3 DNA is TGTGCCAGCAGCGTAGGCGGGAGGGGGGTGAACACTGAAGCTTTCTTT. It encodes CASSVGGRGVNTEAFF.

V is TRBV25-1 and J is TRBJ1-6; TRBD1 is a possible D gene (5 bases). Trimming shortened V by 3 bases and J by 1 base, and 7 bases separated the two germline ends. CDR1 and CDR2 (germline): MGHDK, SYGVNS. This CDR3 is built from 15 residues. CDR3: CASSDGGSYNSPLHF. The CDR3 DNA is TGTGCCAGCAGTGACGGGGGGTCCTATAATTCACCCCTCCACTTT.

The chain links TRBV11-2 to TRBJ2-7; D remains ambiguous. Trimming pared 5 bases from V and 3 bases from J, leaving 11 bases between. The V gene's germline CDR1 is SGHAT and CDR2 FQNNGV. The CDR3 extends over 13 amino acids. This CDR3 reads CASSPPPGYEQYF. The DNA of the CDR3 is TGTGCCAGCAGCCCCCCCCCAGGCTACGAGCAGTACTTC.

This sequence joins TRBV30 and TRBJ1-5, with 10 bases fitting TRBD1. This CDR3 has 15 residues. The V gene's germline CDR1 is GTSNPN and CDR2 SVGIG (reference sequence). Trimming at V came to 2 bases and at J to 2 bases, leaving 3 bases not matched to a gene. CDR3 sequence reads: CAWSTGTGGNQPQHF. The CDR3, as DNA: TGTGCCTGGAGTACGGGGACAGGGGGCAATCAGCCCCAGCATTTT. Looking up the rest from reference TRBV30 and TRBJ1-5 gives the full variable domain: SQTIHQWPATLVQPVGSPLSLECTVEGTSNPNLYWYRQAAGRGLQLLFYSVGIGQISSEVPQNLSASRPQDRQFILSSKKLLLSDSGFYLCAWSTGTGGNQPQHFGDGTRLSIL.

This clone came up once. The chain recombines TRBV7-3 with TRBJ2-1; 7 bases map to TRBD2. CDR1 is SGHTA and CDR2 is FQGTGA in the germline V gene. Germline trimming cut 2 bases from V and 8 bases from J; bases unmatched to any gene: 9. CDR3 length: 15 residues. The CDR3 loop is CASSLYAGVRYEQFF. The CDR3 nucleotides are TGTGCCAGCAGCTTATATGCGGGAGTTAGGTATGAGCAGTTCTTC.

This clone was recorded once. This sequence joins TRBV5-1 and TRBJ1-3; a possible D gene is TRBD1 (5 bases). Germline V gives CDR1 SGHRS, CDR2 YFSETQ. Trimming removed 5 bases at V and 0 bases at J, with 9 bases between. The CDR3 spans 14 residues. This CDR3 is CASSSQGSGNTIYF. The CDR3 DNA reads as TGCGCCAGCAGTTCGCAGGGCTCTGGAAACACCATATATTTT.

CDR3 loop: CASSLAGTSGRGGKYNEQFF. CDR3 in DNA: TGTGCCAGCAGCCTCGCCGGGACTAGCGGGAGGGGGGGAAAATACAATGAGCAGTTCTTC. This sequence joins TRBV28 and TRBJ2-1, with 16 bases aligning to TRBD2. V was clipped by 6 bases and J by 4 bases; unmatched bases: 15. The CDR3 spans 20 residues. The germline gives CDR1 MDHEN, CDR2 SYDVKM.

The chain is built from TRBV7-9 and TRBJ2-5; tentative D call: TRBD1 (6 bases). The CDR3 runs to 14 residues. Germline-derived CDR1 and CDR2 are SEHNR and FQNEAQ (reference sequence). Trimming left V 4 bases short and J 4 bases short, with 13 bases between. This CDR3 reads CASSWGRAGETQYF. DNA of the CDR3: TGTGCCAGCAGCTGGGGGCGGGCCGGAGAGACCCAGTACTTC. The full variable domain, its missing parts supplied by reference TRBV7-9 and TRBJ2-5, is DTGVSQNPRHKITKRGQNVTFRCDPISEHNRLYWYRQTLGQGPEFLTYFQNEAQLEKSRLLSDRFSAERPKGSFSTLEIQRTEQGDSAMYLCASSWGRAGETQYFGPGTRLLVL.

The chain carries TRBV28 and TRBJ1-4; D call uncertain. The CDR3 is 15 residues long. Germline CDR1 and CDR2: MDHEN and SYDVKM. With 3 bases removed from V and 0 bases from J, the gap between germline ends came to 8 bases. For the CDR3, the DNA is TGTGCCAGCAGTTTGTTGCGGACAACTAATGAAAAACTGTTTTTT. This encodes CASSLLRTTNEKLFF. Based on the CDR3 plus reference TRBV28 and TRBJ1-4, the full variable domain is DVKVTQSSRYLVKRTGEKVFLECVQDMDHENMFWYRQDPGLGLRLIYFSYDVKMKEKGDIPEGYSVSREKKERFSLILESASTNQTSMYLCASSLLRTTNEKLFFGSGTQLSVL.

V is TRBV19 and J is TRBJ2-2; tentatively, D is TRBD2 (5 bases). In germline, CDR1 is LNHDA, CDR2 SQIVND (reference sequence). V was cut by 3 bases and J by 2 bases, with 10 bases left in between. The CDR3 has 15 amino acids. CDR3 coding DNA: TGTGCCAGTAGTATCCCGGGATTTAACACCGGGGAGCTGTTTTTT. It codes for CASSIPGFNTGELFF.

Note on this clone: One end of the junction does not line up with germline, which may come from a read error. V is TRBV7-7 and J is TRBJ1-1, with D unclear. This CDR3 is 13 amino acids long. CDR1 SSHAT and CDR2 FNYEAQ come from the germline V gene (reference sequence). The CDR3 DNA is TGTGCTAGCAGCTCACACCCGAACACTGAAGCTTTCTTT. Translating gives CASSSHPNTEAFF.

The sample holds one count of this clone. The chain carries TRBV27 and TRBJ2-7; 9 bases line up with TRBD1. This CDR3 region has 15 residues. Germline CDR1 MNHEY, CDR2 SMNVEV (reference sequence). V lost 0 bases and J lost 6; bases outside the gene matches: 6. The CDR3 region is CASSLSTGGFREQYF. Here the CDR3 DNA reads TGTGCCAGCAGTTTATCGACAGGGGGGTTTCGCGAGCAGTACTTC.

The rearrangement links TRBV30 to TRBJ1-1; D not certain. This CDR3 contains 11 residues. Trimming shortened V by 7 bases and J by 4 bases, and 10 bases separated the two germline ends. Germline V gives CDR1 GTSNPN, CDR2 SVGIG (reference sequence). The CDR3 is CASERGTEAFF. The CDR3 region has the DNA TGTGCCTCAGAACGTGGCACTGAAGCTTTCTTT.